Here is one T cell receptor beta chain with its context. Its antigen remains unknown. The data derive from a study of cytomegalovirus exposure and HLA in healthy donors. General study results and limits: According to reports, the classifier identified cytomegalovirus status with high specificity and sensitivity. Rates of TCR association differed by HLA locus in a later analysis, with DRB1 highest and HLA-C lowest.

Primers included in the PCR were 60 Vbeta and 13 Jbeta primers. Profiled with immunoSEQ multiplex PCR; TCRdb holds only in-frame clones, not every one. This sample has over 150,000 clones; more than 60% occur once, and the top ten carry about 4.5%. The length of the CDR3 is 14 residues. Germline CDR1 is SGHVS and CDR2 is FQNEAQ. The germline V and J ends were trimmed by 1 base and 5 bases, with 11 bases remaining between them. This chain links TRBV7-8 with TRBJ2-5, with TRBD2 as a possible D gene (5 bases). Material: PBMCs. The sequence was collected from a middle-aged man in good health and CMV-seronegative. This chain's CDR3 is CASSLEAGEETQYF. Written as DNA, the CDR3 is TGTGCCAGCAGCTTAGAAGCTGGGGAGGAGACCCAGTACTTC.